The source of this TCR beta chain is a study of shared clonotypes between healthy human individuals. Free of recent acute infections or vaccinations, the donors were healthy HIV-negative adults. The assay was immunoSEQ multiplex PCR, and TCRdb's table has in-frame clones only and misses some. Among 550,000 to 800,000 clones listed, about nine tenths were seen once. This CDR3 region has 15 residues. Trimming at V came to 0 bases and at J to 0 bases, leaving 2 bases not matched to a gene. Germline V gene data show CDR1 as LGHNA and CDR2 as YSLEER. Note on this clone: Its antigen is unidentified. Other DNA sequences in this specimen translate into the identical CDR3.

General study findings and limits: Clonotypes shared by all four donors outscored non-shared clonotypes in generation probability.

V gene TRBV4-3 combines with J gene TRBJ2-7, with TRBD2 identical over 7 bases. This TCR came from a man between 18 and 29 years old in good health. Some clones in this sample may be carry-over from other donors' samples. The sequenced material came from memory CD8+ T cells from PBMCs. Described subset: CD45RO+ cells pooled with CCR7-negative TemRA cells. As DNA, the CDR3 is TGCGCCAGCAGCCAAGATCGCGGGAGCTCCTACGAGCAGTACTTC. This encodes CASSQDRGSSYEQYF.